These 31 T cell receptor beta chains came from one sample sequenced in a study of T cells in Graves' hyperthyroidism and ophthalmopathy (dated by TCRdb to 2018 to 2020). The method was multiplex PCR. TCRdb lists the instrument as Illumina HiSeq 2000. The TCR beta CDR3 regions were amplified from the RNA transcripts. The TCR CDR3 was subjected to a first round of RT-PCR using the HTBI primer set and the Qiagen OneStep RT-PCR kit. Clones were called with MiXCR by TCRdb after fastp trimmed the public reads at Q25, and only in-frame beta chains were retained. Every CDR3 protein is listed once, alongside the most common genes and DNA of its rows. The sample includes around 500,000 distinct CDR3 sequences, with 22% observed a single time. Together, the top ten hold 49% of the sample. The sequenced material came from blood. These receptors all come from a woman in her seventies with Graves' ophthalmopathy.

This clonotype has just a few counts. The chain links TRBV30 to TRBJ2-3; the D is unclear. Germline V gives CDR1 GTSNPN, CDR2 SVGIG (reference sequence). V lost 2 bases, J lost 0 bases, and 9 bases lay in between. CDR3 length: 14 residues. The CDR3 coding sequence is TGTGCCTGGAGTAGTGGCAGTAGCACAGATACGCAGTATTTT. Translating it yields CAWSSGSSTDTQYF.

The chain uses TRBV7-6 and TRBJ2-7; D perhaps matches TRBD1 (6 bases). V was clipped by 2 bases and J by 5 bases, with 13 bases between them. The CDR3 runs to 14 residues. Germline CDR1 reads SGHVS; CDR2 reads FNYEAQ. CDR3 nucleotide sequence: TGTGCCAGCAGCTTACTCTCAGGGGACCACGAGCAGTACTTC. As protein: CASSLLSGDHEQYF.

With regard to this clonotype: One end of the junction varies from germline; a read error may be responsible. This chain uses TRBV30 with TRBJ1-2, with D possibly being TRBD1 (6 bases). CDR1 is GTSNPN, CDR2 SVGIG, per germline (reference sequence). This CDR3 has 15 amino acids. The DNA of the CDR3 is TGTGCCTGGAGATTGAAAGGACAGCCTAACTATGGCTGCACCTTC. Its translation: CAWRLKGQPNYGCTF.

The chain is built from TRBV5-1 and TRBJ2-3; a weak D match, TRBD2 (5 bases). This CDR3 is built from 15 residues. In germline, CDR1 is SGHRS, CDR2 YFSETQ. V was shortened by 0 bases and J by 2 bases, with 10 bases between the two germline ends. CDR3 bases: TGCGCCAGCAGCTTGGGGACTTTTTCCACAGATACGCAGTATTTT. This codes for CASSLGTFSTDTQYF.

The sample holds a few counts of this clonotype. The rearrangement uses TRBV7-9 and TRBJ1-1; D gene uncertain. V was cut by 5 bases and J by 2 bases, with 15 bases left in between. In germline, CDR1 is SEHNR, CDR2 FQNEAQ (reference sequence). The CDR3 is 15 residues long. Here the CDR3 DNA reads TGTGCCAGCAGCCCCGGGAACGGCTTTAACACTGAAGCTTTCTTT. This translates into CASSPGNGFNTEAFF.

The chain links TRBV10-2 to TRBJ2-5; D not certain. The CDR3 consists of 13 residues. Per the germline V gene, CDR1 is WSHSY and CDR2 is SAAADI. V lost 4 bases and J lost 5, with 11 bases in between. As DNA, the CDR3 is TGCGCCAGCAGTGTAACTGGAACGGAGACCCAGTACTTC. It encodes CASSVTGTETQYF.

The chain is built from TRBV11-2 and TRBJ2-5; D unresolved. This CDR3 contains 14 residues. Germline CDR1 is SGHAT and CDR2 is FQNNGV. V lost 3 bases and J 4 bases, leaving 12 bases between the germline ends. For the CDR3, the DNA is TGTGCCAGCAGCTTGGTCGGCAACCTAGAGACCCAGTACTTC. Protein sequence: CASSLVGNLETQYF.

The rearrangement links TRBV20-1 to TRBJ1-3; D perhaps matches TRBD1 (5 bases). Trimming took off 0 bases at V and 0 bases at J, with 12 bases between the two ends. Germline V gene lookup returns CDR1 DFQATT and CDR2 SNEGSKA (reference sequence). CDR3 size: 16 residues. CDR3 loop: CSARDGSTGSGNTIYF. The CDR3 DNA is TGCAGTGCTAGAGATGGGTCAACAGGCTCTGGAAACACCATATATTTT.

This clonotype was counted only a few times. This chain joins TRBV7-2 and TRBJ1-1; 8 bases align to TRBD1. V was pared by 3 bases and J by 0 bases, with 12 bases of the junction left unmatched. The V gene's germline CDR1 is SGHTA and CDR2 FQGNSA. The CDR3 is made up of 18 amino acids. In nucleotides, the CDR3 is TGTGCCAGCAGCTTCCTGTCCGGGACAGGTGGGGTGAACACTGAAGCTTTCTTT. Translating gives CASSFLSGTGGVNTEAFF. Looking up the rest from reference TRBV7-2 and TRBJ1-1 gives the full variable domain: GAGVSQSPSNKVTEKGKDVELRCDPISGHTALYWYRQSLGQGLEFLIYFQGNSAPDKSGLPSDRFSAERTGGSVSTLTIQRTQQEDSAVYLCASSFLSGTGGVNTEAFFGQGTRLTVV.

This clonotype was counted a few times. This chain connects TRBV30 to TRBJ1-2; D gene uncertain. Germline V gene sequence: CDR1 GTSNPN, CDR2 SVGIG (reference sequence). The V end was cut by 4 bases, the J end by 8 bases, with 14 bases between. The CDR3 has 12 amino acids. CDR3 sequence: CAWTMDRRGYTF. CDR3 DNA sequence: TGTGCCTGGACAATGGACCGACGGGGCTACACCTTC.

V usage is TRBV3-1 and J usage is TRBJ2-7, with D possibly being TRBD2 (6 bases). Germline CDR1 reads LGHDT; CDR2 reads YNNKEL (reference sequence). This CDR3 is built from 15 residues. Trimming took 3 bases from V and 0 from J, leaving 12 bases between them. CDR3 sequence: CASSQGGFSSYEQYF. CDR3 nucleotide sequence: TGTGCCAGCAGCCAGGGGGGATTTAGCTCCTACGAGCAGTACTTC.

This clonotype was seen only a few times. One end of the junction does not line up with germline, which may come from a read error. The J gene is TRBJ2-7, the V gene TRBV20-1, with TRBD2 identical over 13 bases. Per germline, CDR1 DFQATT and CDR2 SNEGSKA (reference sequence). This CDR3 spans 16 amino acids. The CDR3 nucleotides are TGCAGTGCCAGAGGACTAGCGGGAGAGCTTCAGTTCGAGCAGTACTTC. Translation: CSARGLAGELQFEQYF.

This clonotype has more than one count but fewer than ten. The chain combines TRBV20-1 with TRBJ2-1; TRBD2 matches at 11 bases. Looked up from germline, CDR1 is DFQATT and CDR2 is SNEGSKA (reference sequence). The trim removed 1 base at V and 9 bases at J, leaving 2 bases unmatched. The CDR3 length is 13 residues. The CDR3 sequence is CSARVAGGIEQFF. The CDR3 bases are TGCAGTGCTAGAGTAGCGGGAGGGATTGAGCAGTTCTTC.

This clonotype came up a few times. The chain uses TRBV7-2 and TRBJ1-6; 9 bases are shared with TRBD1. The J segment lost 10 bases and the V segment lost 6 bases, leaving 10 bases of the junction unmatched. The CDR3 runs 15 residues. The germline V gene encodes CDR1 SGHTA and CDR2 FQGNSA. CDR3 nucleotide sequence: TGTGCCAGCAGGAGGGACAGGGTTTTTATCTCACCCCTCCACTTT. Protein sequence: CASRRDRVFISPLHF.

This clonotype has more than one count but fewer than ten. V is TRBV5-1 and J is TRBJ2-1; D tentatively fits TRBD1 or TRBD2 (5 bases each). Trimming took 4 bases from V and 7 from J, leaving 12 bases between them. This CDR3 contains 13 residues. Germline V lookup: CDR1 SGHRS, CDR2 YFSETQ. CDR3 DNA sequence: TGCGCCAGCAGCCTCCTCGAGGGGAATGAGCAGTTCTTC. Amino acids: CASSLLEGNEQFF.

The chain has TRBV20-1 and TRBJ2-7; 12 bases are shared with TRBD2. Germline trimming cut 7 bases from V and 0 bases from J; bases unmatched to any gene: 10. Germline assignment: CDR1 DFQATT and CDR2 SNEGSKA (reference sequence). This CDR3 spans 16 amino acids. The CDR3 coding sequence is TGCAGTGTCCAGGGACTAGCGGGTGATAGCTCCTACGAGCAGTACTTC. This gives the protein CSVQGLAGDSSYEQYF.

The rearrangement links TRBV7-8 to TRBJ2-5; 12 bases line up with TRBD2. The CDR3 runs 15 residues. In germline, CDR1 is SGHVS, CDR2 FQNEAQ. The trim removed 5 bases at V and 8 bases at J, leaving 9 bases unmatched. CDR3 sequence: CASSVGRLAGVTQYF. The CDR3 bases are TGTGCCAGCAGCGTGGGGAGACTAGCGGGAGTTACCCAGTACTTC.

The rearrangement links TRBV5-5 to TRBJ2-1; the match to TRBD1 covers 9 bases. CDR1 and CDR2 from the germline V gene are SGHKS and YYEKEE (reference sequence). Trimming cost V 5 bases and J 4 bases; bases outside gene matches: 7. The CDR3 loop spans 15 amino acids. The CDR3: CASSTGTGYYNEQFF. The CDR3, as DNA: TGTGCCAGCAGTACCGGGACAGGGTATTACAATGAGCAGTTCTTC. Looking up the rest from reference TRBV5-5 and TRBJ2-1 gives the full variable domain: DAGVTQSPTHLIKTRGQQVTLRCSPISGHKSVSWYQQVLGQGPQFIFQYYEKEERGRGNFPDRFSARQFPNYSSELNVNALLLGDSALYLCASSTGTGYYNEQFFGPGTRLTVL.

The rearrangement joins TRBV7-2 to TRBJ2-7, with D perhaps TRBD1 or TRBD2 (6 bases each). V lost 4 bases and J lost 0, with 13 bases in between. The CDR3 is made up of 15 amino acids. Germline V gene sequence: CDR1 SGHTA, CDR2 FQGNSA. CDR3 protein: CASSYGGTSSYEQYF. The CDR3 DNA is TGTGCCAGCAGCTACGGCGGGACAAGCTCCTACGAGCAGTACTTC.

V is TRBV7-3 and J is TRBJ2-7; D call uncertain. The CDR3 is 13 residues long. With 4 bases removed from V and 5 bases from J, the gap between germline ends came to 12 bases. Germline CDR1 reads SGHTA; CDR2 reads FQGTGA. The CDR3 here is CASSYRPGHEQYF. The CDR3 region has the DNA TGTGCCAGCAGCTACCGACCGGGCCACGAGCAGTACTTC.

There are many counts of this clonotype. The rearrangement links TRBV7-3 to TRBJ2-3; 8 nucleotides align to TRBD1. Germline loops: CDR1 SGHTA, CDR2 FQGTGA. This CDR3 comprises 14 residues. J lost 4 bases, V lost 5 bases, and 5 bases had no gene match. Here the CDR3 DNA reads TGTGCCAGCAGCCCCGGACAGGGCTCAGATACGCAGTATTTT. Translated, it gives CASSPGQGSDTQYF.

Many counts were recorded for this clonotype. J is TRBJ2-1 and V is TRBV12-3 or TRBV12-4, with D possibly TRBD1 on 6 matching bases. This CDR3 comprises 12 residues. The germline V and J ends were trimmed by 7 bases and 9 bases, with 13 bases remaining between them. CDR3 protein: CASNTGSGEQFF. CDR3 in DNA: TGTGCCAGCAATACAGGGTCGGGTGAGCAGTTCTTC.

Ten or more counts support this clonotype. The V call is TRBV6-2 or TRBV6-3, the J call TRBJ1-1, with 8 bases lining up with TRBD1. J lost 11 bases, V lost 1 base, and 3 bases had no gene match. Looked up from germline, CDR1 is MNHEY and CDR2 is SVGEGT. CDR3 length: 12 residues. In DNA, the CDR3 is TGTGCCAGCAGTTACTTGGACAGGGACGCTTTCTTT. It translates to CASSYLDRDAFF.

This chain's CDR3 is CASSVNAQGYSGRAGTGELFF. The DNA of the CDR3 is TGTGCCAGCAGCGTCAACGCCCAAGGGTATAGCGGGAGGGCAGGCACCGGGGAGCTGTTTTTT. The chain carries TRBV9 and TRBJ2-2; TRBD2 matches 11 bases. The germline gives CDR1 SGDLS, CDR2 YYNGEE. The trim removed 2 bases at V and 4 bases at J, leaving 19 bases unmatched. The length of the CDR3 is 21 residues.

This clonotype was seen only a few times. Mismatch with germline at one junction end may stem from a read error. The chain joins TRBV7-2 to TRBJ2-1; 9 positions agree with TRBD1. CDR3 length: 13 amino acids. Per the germline V gene, CDR1 is SGHTA and CDR2 is FQGNSA. CDR3 sequence reads: CASSWGQGGTGLF. CDR3 nucleotide sequence: TGTGCCAGCAGCTGGGGACAGGGAGGGACTGGCCTCTTC. Supplemented by reference TRBV7-2 and TRBJ2-1, the full variable domain reads GAGVSQSPSNKVTEKGKDVELRCDPISGHTALYWYRQSLGQGLEFLIYFQGNSAPDKSGLPSDRFSAERTGGSVSTLTIQRTQQEDSAVYLCASSWGQGGTGLFGPGTRLTVL.

This rearrangement joins TRBV30 to TRBJ2-1, with 7 bases identical to TRBD1. The CDR3 sequence is 14 residues long. With V trimmed by 0 bases and J by 8 bases, 7 bases remained unmatched. CDR1 and CDR2 (germline): GTSNPN, SVGIG (reference sequence). In DNA, the CDR3 is TGTGCCTGGAGTGTACAAAGGGGGCGTTATGAGCAGTTCTTC. Its translation is CAWSVQRGRYEQFF. Drawing the rest from reference TRBV30 and TRBJ2-1, the complete variable domain is SQTIHQWPATLVQPVGSPLSLECTVEGTSNPNLYWYRQAAGRGLQLLFYSVGIGQISSEVPQNLSASRPQDRQFILSSKKLLLSDSGFYLCAWSVQRGRYEQFFGPGTRLTVL.

In its sample, this clonotype was seen many times. The CDR3 region is CASSHTSGSSYEQYF. CDR3 nucleotides: TGTGCCAGCAGCCACACTAGCGGATCCTCCTACGAGCAGTACTTC. The V and J genes are TRBV2 and TRBJ2-7, with 8 positions matching TRBD2. The CDR3 length is 15 residues. Germline V lookup: CDR1 SNHLY, CDR2 FYNNEI. After removal of 6 bases from V and 0 bases from J, the junction contained 7 bases not matched to a gene.

Points on this clonotype: This may come from a read error, since a much larger clone is one base off. This chain links TRBV9 with TRBJ2-1; no firm D call. The germline gives CDR1 SGDLS, CDR2 YYNGEE. V was pared by 0 bases and J by 8 bases, with 3 bases between. The CDR3 spans 11 residues. The CDR3 DNA sequence: TGTGCCAGCAGCGTAGAGTATGAGCAGTTCTTC. Its protein is CASSVEYEQFF.

This clonotype has only one observation. V and J are TRBV4-3 and TRBJ1-6; D is perhaps TRBD1 (5 bases). This CDR3 comprises 13 residues. The germline gives CDR1 LGHNA, CDR2 YSLEER. The V and J ends lost 4 bases and 7 bases respectively, with 8 bases between them. For the CDR3, the DNA is TGCGCCAGCAGCCGCAGGGAAAATTCACCCCTCCACTTT. It yields the protein CASSRRENSPLHF.

In its sample, this clonotype was seen a few times. One end of the junction fails to match germline, which may point to a read error. This sequence joins TRBV7-8 and TRBJ2-7; 10 bases are a match to TRBD2. This CDR3 region has 13 residues. The germline V gene has CDR1 SGHVS and CDR2 FQNEAQ. The CDR3 DNA reads TGTCCCAGCAGCTTAGCGGGAGGATACGAGCAGTACTTC. Translation gives CPSSLAGGYEQYF.

The CDR3 reads CASRDLKLQGADEKLFF. The CDR3 DNA sequence: TGTGCCAGCCGCGATCTTAAATTACAGGGGGCAGATGAAAAACTGTTTTTT. The chain combines TRBV28 with TRBJ1-4, with TRBD1 matching 9 bases. V lost 8 bases to trimming and J lost 6 bases; unmatched junction nucleotides: 16. The V gene's germline CDR1 is MDHEN and CDR2 SYDVKM. The CDR3 runs 17 residues.